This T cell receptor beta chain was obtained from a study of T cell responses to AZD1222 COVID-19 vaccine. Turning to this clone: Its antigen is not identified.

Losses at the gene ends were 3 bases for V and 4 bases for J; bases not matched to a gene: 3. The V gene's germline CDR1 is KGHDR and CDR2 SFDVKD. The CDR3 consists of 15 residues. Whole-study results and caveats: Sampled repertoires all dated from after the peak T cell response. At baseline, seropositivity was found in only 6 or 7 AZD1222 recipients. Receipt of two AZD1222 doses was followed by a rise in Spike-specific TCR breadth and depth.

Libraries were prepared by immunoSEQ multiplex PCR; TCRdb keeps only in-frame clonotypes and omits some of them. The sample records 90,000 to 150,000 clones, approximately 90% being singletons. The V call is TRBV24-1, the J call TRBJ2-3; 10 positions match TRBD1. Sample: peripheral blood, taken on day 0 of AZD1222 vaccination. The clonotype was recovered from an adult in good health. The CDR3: CATSDGGTGADTQYF. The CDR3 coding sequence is TGTGCCACCAGTGATGGGGGGACAGGGGCAGATACGCAGTATTTT.